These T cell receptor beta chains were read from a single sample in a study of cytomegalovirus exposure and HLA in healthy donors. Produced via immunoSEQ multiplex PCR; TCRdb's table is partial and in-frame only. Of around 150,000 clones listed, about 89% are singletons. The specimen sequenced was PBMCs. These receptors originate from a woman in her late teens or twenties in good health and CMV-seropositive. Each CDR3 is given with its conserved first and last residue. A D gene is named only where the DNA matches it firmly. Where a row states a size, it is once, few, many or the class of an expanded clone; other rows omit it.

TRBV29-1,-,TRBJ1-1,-,CSVGSGMNTEAFF,TGCAGCGTTGGATCAGGAATGAACACTGAAGCTTTCTTT
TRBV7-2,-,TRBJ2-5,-,CASSLGQGETQYF,TGTGCCAGCAGCTTAGGTCAGGGGGAGACCCAGTACTTC
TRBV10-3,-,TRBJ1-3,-,CAISPRVKGNTIYF,TGTGCCATCAGTCCCAGGGTTAAGGGAAACACCATATATTTT
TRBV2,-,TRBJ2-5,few,CASSEDRGSETQYF,TGTGCCAGCAGTGAAGATCGGGGTTCAGAGACCCAGTACTTC
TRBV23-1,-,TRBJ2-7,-,CASSQCSGQPAYEQYF,TGCGCCAGCAGTCAATGTAGCGGCCAGCCGGCCTACGAGCAGTACTTC
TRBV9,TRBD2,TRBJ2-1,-,CASGGGLAGDVYYNEQFF,TGTGCCAGCGGAGGTGGTCTAGCGGGAGACGTTTACTACAATGAGCAGTTCTTC
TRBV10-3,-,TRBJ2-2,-,CAISELGGSNGELFF,TGTGCCATCAGTGAGTTAGGGGGATCGAACGGGGAGCTGTTTTTT
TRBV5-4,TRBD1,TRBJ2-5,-,CASSLEQGWKTQYF,TGTGCCAGCAGCTTGGAACAGGGGTGGAAGACCCAGTACTTC
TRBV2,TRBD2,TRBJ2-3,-,CASTGTSGYTDTQYF,TGTGCCAGCACCGGGACTAGCGGGTACACAGATACGCAGTATTTT
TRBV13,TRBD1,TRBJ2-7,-,CASSFRSGQEEYEQYF,TGTGCCAGCAGCTTCCGAAGCGGACAGGAGGAGTACGAGCAGTACTTC
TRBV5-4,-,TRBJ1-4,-,CASSSSGIVGEKLFF,TGTGCCAGCAGCTCGTCGGGGATAGTAGGCGAAAAACTGTTTTTT
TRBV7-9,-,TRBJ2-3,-,CASSFLPRVFADTQYF,TGTGCCAGCAGCTTTTTGCCCAGGGTGTTTGCAGATACGCAGTATTTT
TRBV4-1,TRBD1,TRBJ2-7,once,CASSQDVGQGREQYF,TGCGCCAGCAGCCAAGATGTAGGACAGGGACGCGAGCAGTACTTC
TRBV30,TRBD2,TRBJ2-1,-,CAWKREGPYNEQFF,TGTGCCTGGAAGCGGGAGGGCCCCTACAATGAGCAGTTCTTC
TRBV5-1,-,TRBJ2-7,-,CASSWGGSAYEQYF,TGCGCCAGCAGCTGGGGGGGCTCCGCCTACGAGCAGTACTTC
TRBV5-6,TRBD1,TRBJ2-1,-,CASSPLRQGAYNEQFF,TGTGCCAGCAGTCCGTTGCGACAGGGGGCCTACAATGAGCAGTTCTTC
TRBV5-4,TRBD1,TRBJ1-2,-,CASSLFGGGHGYTF,TGTGCCAGCAGCTTGTTCGGAGGGGGCCATGGCTACACCTTC
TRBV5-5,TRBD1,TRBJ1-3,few,CASSRTGDSGNTIYF,TGTGCCAGCAGCCGTACAGGGGACTCTGGAAACACCATATATTTT
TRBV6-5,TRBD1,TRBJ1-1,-,CASSYSRGHAEAFF,TGTGCCAGCAGTTACTCGAGGGGGCACGCTGAAGCTTTCTTT
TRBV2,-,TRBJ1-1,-,CASSERSGAFF,TGTGCCAGCAGTGAACGGTCGGGAGCTTTCTTT
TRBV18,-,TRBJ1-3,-,CASSPAAGTSGNTIYF,TGTGCCAGCTCACCCGCCGCAGGCACCTCTGGAAACACCATATATTTT
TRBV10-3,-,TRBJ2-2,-,CAISESTGVETGELFF,TGTGCCATCAGTGAGTCGACCGGGGTAGAGACCGGGGAGCTGTTTTTT